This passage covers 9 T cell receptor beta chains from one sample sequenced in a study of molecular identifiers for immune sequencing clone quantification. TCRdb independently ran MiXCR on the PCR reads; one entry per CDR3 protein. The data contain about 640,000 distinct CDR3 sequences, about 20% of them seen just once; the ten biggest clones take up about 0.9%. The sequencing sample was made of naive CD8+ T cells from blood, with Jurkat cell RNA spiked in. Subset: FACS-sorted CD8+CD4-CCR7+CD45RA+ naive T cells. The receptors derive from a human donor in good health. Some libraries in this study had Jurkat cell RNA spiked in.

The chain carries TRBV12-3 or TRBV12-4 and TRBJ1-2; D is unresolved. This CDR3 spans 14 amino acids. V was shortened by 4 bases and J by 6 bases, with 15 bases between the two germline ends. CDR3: CASSSLSGLDGYTF. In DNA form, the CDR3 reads TGTGCCAGCAGTTCGTTGTCTGGCTTAGATGGCTACACCTTC.

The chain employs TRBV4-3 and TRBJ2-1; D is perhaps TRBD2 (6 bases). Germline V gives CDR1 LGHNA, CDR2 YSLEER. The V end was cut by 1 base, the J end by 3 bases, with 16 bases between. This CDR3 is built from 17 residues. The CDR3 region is CASSQAVWGRNYNEQFF. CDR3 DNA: TGCGCCAGCAGCCAAGCCGTATGGGGGAGGAACTACAATGAGCAGTTCTTC.

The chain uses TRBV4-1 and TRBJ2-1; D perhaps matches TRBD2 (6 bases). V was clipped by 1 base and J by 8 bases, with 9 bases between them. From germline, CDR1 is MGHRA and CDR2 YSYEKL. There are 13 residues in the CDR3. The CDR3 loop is CASSQVVADEQFF. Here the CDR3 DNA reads TGCGCCAGCAGCCAAGTAGTAGCGGATGAGCAGTTCTTC.

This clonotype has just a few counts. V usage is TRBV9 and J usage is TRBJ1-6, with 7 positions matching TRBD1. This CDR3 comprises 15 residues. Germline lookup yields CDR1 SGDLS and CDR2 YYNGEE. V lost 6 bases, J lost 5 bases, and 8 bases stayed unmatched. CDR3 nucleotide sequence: TGTGCCAGCACCCAGGGACAGTCTAATAATTCACCCCTCCACTTT. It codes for CASTQGQSNNSPLHF.

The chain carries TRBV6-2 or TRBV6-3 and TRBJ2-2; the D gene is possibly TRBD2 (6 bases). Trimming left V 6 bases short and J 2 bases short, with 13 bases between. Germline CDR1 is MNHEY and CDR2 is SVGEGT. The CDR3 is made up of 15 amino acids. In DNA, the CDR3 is TGTGCCAGCAGCCCCCGGGGAGGTAACACCGGGGAGCTGTTTTTT. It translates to CASSPRGGNTGELFF.

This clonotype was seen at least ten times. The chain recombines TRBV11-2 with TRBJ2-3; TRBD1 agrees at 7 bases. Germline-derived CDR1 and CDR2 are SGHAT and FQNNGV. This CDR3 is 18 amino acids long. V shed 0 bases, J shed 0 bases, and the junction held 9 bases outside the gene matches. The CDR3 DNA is TGTGCCAGCAGCTTAGAACAGGGGCCGTTGTTCAGCACAGATACGCAGTATTTT. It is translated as CASSLEQGPLFSTDTQYF. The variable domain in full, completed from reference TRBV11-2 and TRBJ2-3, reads EAGVAQSPRYKIIEKRQSVAFWCNPISGHATLYWYQQILGQGPKLLIQFQNNGVVDDSQLPKDRFSAERLKGVDSTLKIQPAKLEDSAVYLCASSLEQGPLFSTDTQYFGPGTRLTVL.

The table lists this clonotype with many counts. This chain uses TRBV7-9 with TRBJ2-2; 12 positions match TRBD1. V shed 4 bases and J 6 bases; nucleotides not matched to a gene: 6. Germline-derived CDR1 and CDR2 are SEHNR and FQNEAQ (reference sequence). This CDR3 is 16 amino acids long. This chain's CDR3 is CASSSPGQGAAGELFF. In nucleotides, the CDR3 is TGTGCCAGCAGCTCTCCGGGACAGGGGGCCGCCGGGGAGCTGTTTTTT.

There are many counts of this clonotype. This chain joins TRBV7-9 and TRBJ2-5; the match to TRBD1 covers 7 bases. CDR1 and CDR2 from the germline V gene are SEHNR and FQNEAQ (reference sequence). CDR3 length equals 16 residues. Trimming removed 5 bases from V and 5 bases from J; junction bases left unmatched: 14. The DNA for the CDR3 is TGTGCCAGCAGCCCCCTTCCACAGGGGCGGTATGAGACCCAGTACTTC. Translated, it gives CASSPLPQGRYETQYF.

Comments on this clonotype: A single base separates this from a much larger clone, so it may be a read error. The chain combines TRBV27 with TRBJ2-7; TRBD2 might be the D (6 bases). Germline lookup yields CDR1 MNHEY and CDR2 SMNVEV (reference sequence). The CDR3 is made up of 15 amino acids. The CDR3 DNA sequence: TGTGCCGGCAGTCCTGCCCAACTAGCCGTTTACGAGCAGTACTTC. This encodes CAGSPAQLAVYEQYF.